This T cell receptor beta chain stems from a study of CD8+ T cells in alopecia areata. Whole-study context: Among treated patients, oral tofacitinib was administered at 5 to 10 mg twice daily. Dosing with tofacitinib proceeded for 6 to 18 months, followed by 6 months off drug.

RNA extraction was followed by reverse transcription into cDNA, which acted as the sequencing template. Produced via immunoSEQ multiplex PCR; TCRdb's table is partial and in-frame only. The sample carries some 130,000 clones, roughly three fifths recorded once. CDR3 size: 15 residues. The ends lost 2 bases at V and 2 bases at J; junction bases unmatched: 6. Germline V lookup: CDR1 SGDLS, CDR2 YYNGEE. This clonotype was sampled from a human donor with alopecia areata. V is TRBV9 and J is TRBJ2-7; TRBD2 matches at 8 bases. The source material was CD4+ T cells sorted from blood, sampled at week 0. This CDR3 reads CASSVAPGLAYEQYF. The DNA for the CDR3 is TGTGCCAGCAGCGTCGCTCCGGGACTAGCCTACGAGCAGTACTTC.